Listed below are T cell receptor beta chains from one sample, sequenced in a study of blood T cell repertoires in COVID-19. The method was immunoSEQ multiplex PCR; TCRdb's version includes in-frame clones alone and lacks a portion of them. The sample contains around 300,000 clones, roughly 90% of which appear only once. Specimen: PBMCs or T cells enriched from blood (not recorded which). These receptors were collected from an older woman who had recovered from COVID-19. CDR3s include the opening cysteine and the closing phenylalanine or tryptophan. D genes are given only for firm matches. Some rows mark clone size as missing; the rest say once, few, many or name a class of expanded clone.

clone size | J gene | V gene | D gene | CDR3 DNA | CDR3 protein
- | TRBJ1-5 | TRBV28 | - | TGTGCCAGCAGTACGGGTGCGGTGAGGTTTTTGGATCAGCCCCAGCATTTT | CASSTGAVRFLDQPQHF
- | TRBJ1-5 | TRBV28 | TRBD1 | TGTGCCAGCAGTCCCATACGACAGGGCCATAGCAATCAGCCCCAGCATTTT | CASSPIRQGHSNQPQHF
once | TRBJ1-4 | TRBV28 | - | TGTGCCAGCAGAACTGGGGGGGAGGGTGAAAAACTGTTTTTT | CASRTGGEGEKLFF
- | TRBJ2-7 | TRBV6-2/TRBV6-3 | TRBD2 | TGTGCCAGCAGTAGACTAGCGGGGGGGACGTACGAGCAGTACTTC | CASSRLAGGTYEQYF
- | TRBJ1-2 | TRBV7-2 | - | TGTGCCAGCAGCTTCGATGGAAGGGGCGACTATGGCTACACCTTC | CASSFDGRGDYGYTF
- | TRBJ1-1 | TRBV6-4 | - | TGTGCCAGCAGGGGGGACAACCTAAACACTGAAGCTTTCTTT | CASRGDNLNTEAFF
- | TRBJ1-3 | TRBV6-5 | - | TGTGCCAGCAGTTACTCGGGGACATACGGAAACACCATATATTTT | CASSYSGTYGNTIYF
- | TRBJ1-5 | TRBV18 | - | TGTGCCAGCTCACGAAAATCGGATCAGCCCCAGCATTTT | CASSRKSDQPQHF
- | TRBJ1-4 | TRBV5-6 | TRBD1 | TGTGCCAGCAGCTTGGTTGCGGACAGGGCTAATGAAAAACTGTTTTTT | CASSLVADRANEKLFF
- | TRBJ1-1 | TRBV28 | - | TGTGCCAGCAGAGGACGGGGGGACACTGAAGCTTTCTTT | CASRGRGDTEAFF
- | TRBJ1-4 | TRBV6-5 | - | TGTGCCAGCGGGCCGGGAGGGATAAAACTGTTTTTT | CASGPGGIKLFF
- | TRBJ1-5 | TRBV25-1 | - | TGTGCCAGCCCGCCCGGACAGAAGAGCAATCAGCCCCAGCATTTT | CASPPGQKSNQPQHF
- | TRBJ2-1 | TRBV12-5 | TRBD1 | TGTGCTAGTGGATGGGGACAGGGTTTATTGGATGAGCAGTTCTTC | CASGWGQGLLDEQFF
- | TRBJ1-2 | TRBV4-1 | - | TGCGCCAGCAGCCCCAGGACAGAAAGTAACTATGGCTACACCTTC | CASSPRTESNYGYTF
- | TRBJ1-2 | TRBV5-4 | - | TGTGCCAGCAGCTTGTCGGGTTTCGGCTATGGCTACACCTTC | CASSLSGFGYGYTF
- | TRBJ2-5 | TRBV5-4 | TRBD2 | TGTGCCAGCACCACCGGACTAGCGGCCTCTTGGGAGACCCAGTACTTC | CASTTGLAASWETQYF
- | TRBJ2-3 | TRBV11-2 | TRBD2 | TGTGCCAGCAGCCAAAACGCGGGAGGTGGGACGGATACGCAGTATTTT | CASSQNAGGGTDTQYF
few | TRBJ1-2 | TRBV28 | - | TGTGCCAGCAGTTCCCTCTATGGCTACACCTTC | CASSSLYGYTF
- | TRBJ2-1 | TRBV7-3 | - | TGTGCCAGCAGCTTAATATGGCGGAGCTCCTACAATGAGCAGTTCTTC | CASSLIWRSSYNEQFF
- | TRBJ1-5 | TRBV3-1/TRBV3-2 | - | TGTGCCAGCAGCAACGACCTACAGGGGCCCCAGCATTTT | CASSNDLQGPQHF
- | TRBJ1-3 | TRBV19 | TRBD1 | TGTGCCAGTAAGAGGACAGGTCCCAACACCATATATTTT | CASKRTGPNTIYF
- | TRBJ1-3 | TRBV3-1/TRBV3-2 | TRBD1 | TGTGCCAGCAGCCAAGTTTCGGGACAGTCAACCATATATTTT | CASSQVSGQSTIYF